This is a list of T cell receptor beta chains from one sample in a study of blood T cell repertoires in COVID-19. TCRdb keeps only in-frame clones here, not all; method: immunoSEQ multiplex PCR. The table records tens of thousands of clones, roughly 90% of them present only once. The sequenced material came from peripheral blood. All receptors derive from a woman over 75 with acute or convalescent COVID-19. The CDR3 runs from the conserved cysteine through the conserved F or W. A D gene is named only where the DNA matches it firmly. Some rows mark clone size as missing; the rest say once, few, many or name a class of expanded clone.

TGTGCCAGCAGCCCGGGGGAACCCGAAAGAGAAGCTTTCTTT	CASSPGEPEREAFF	.	TRBV7-9	.	14	TRBJ1-1
TGTGCCACCAGTGACCCCGATGACAGGCACTCTGGAAACACCATATATTTT	CATSDPDDRHSGNTIYF	.	TRBV24-1	.	17	TRBJ1-3
TGTGCCAGCAGTTACGGCAGGGGCTCAAGCAATCAGCCCCAGCATTTT	CASSYGRGSSNQPQHF	.	TRBV6-2/TRBV6-3	.	16	TRBJ1-5
TGTGCCAGCGGGGGTACGGGGGCAACTAATGAAAAACTGTTTTTT	CASGGTGATNEKLFF	.	TRBV2	.	15	TRBJ1-4
TGTGCCAGCAGCCCAGGGGATCCTGGGGCCAACGTCCTGACTTTC	CASSPGDPGANVLTF	.	TRBV7-3	.	15	TRBJ2-6
TGTGCCAGCAGTTATACGGCGGGCGACTATGGCTACACCTTC	CASSYTAGDYGYTF	.	TRBV6-5	.	14	TRBJ1-2
TGTGCCCGACACGTCGTCGGGGACAGGGGGCCTACAGATCAGCCCCAGCATTTT	CARHVVGDRGPTDQPQHF	TRBD1	TRBV3-1/TRBV3-2	.	18	TRBJ1-5
TGTGCCACCAGCCCGACTAGCGAGAACACCGGGGAGCTGTTTTTT	CATSPTSENTGELFF	TRBD2	TRBV24-1	.	15	TRBJ2-2
TGTGCCTGGACCGACAGGGTCCAAAGGAACGAGCAGTACTTC	CAWTDRVQRNEQYF	TRBD1	TRBV30	.	14	TRBJ2-7
TGTGCCAGCAGCGGGGGCGGCTACACCTTC	CASSGGGYTF	.	TRBV9	.	10	TRBJ1-2
TGTGCCAGCTCACCACCAGCAGGGACTGGAAGCAATCAGCCCCAGCATTTT	CASSPPAGTGSNQPQHF	.	TRBV18	few	17	TRBJ1-5
TGCGCCAGCAGCTTGGGGACAGGGTCCGGGGAGCTGTTTTTT	CASSLGTGSGELFF	TRBD1	TRBV5-1	once	14	TRBJ2-2
TGTGCCAGCTCTACTAGCGGGAGGCCTCCCTACGAGCAGTACTTC	CASSTSGRPPYEQYF	TRBD2	TRBV6-5	.	15	TRBJ2-7
TGTGCCAGCAGCCCCGATCAGGCCAGTCTAGATACGCAGTATTTT	CASSPDQASLDTQYF	.	TRBV7-3	.	15	TRBJ2-3
TGCGCCAGCAGCCCCTCTAGGTGGGACACTGAAGCTTTCTTT	CASSPSRWDTEAFF	.	TRBV4-3	once	14	TRBJ1-1
TGTGCCAGCAACCAGGGTCTCCCCAATCAGCCCCAGCATTTT	CASNQGLPNQPQHF	.	TRBV6-5	.	14	TRBJ1-5
TGTGCCATCAGTGAGGTGAGGGGACATTGGGATGAAAAACTGTTTTTT	CAISEVRGHWDEKLFF	.	TRBV10-3	.	16	TRBJ1-4
TGCAGCGCTGGACACACCTCTGGAAACACCATATATTTT	CSAGHTSGNTIYF	.	TRBV29-1	few	13	TRBJ1-3
TGTGCCAGCAGCCAAGTGGGGACAGACGCGATAGGCTACACCTTC	CASSQVGTDAIGYTF	TRBD1	TRBV7-9	.	15	TRBJ1-2
TGTGCCAGCAGCTTGGCCGGGAGAAACACCGGGGAGCTGTTTTTT	CASSLAGRNTGELFF	.	TRBV5-4	.	15	TRBJ2-2
TGCGCCAGCAGCGATTTAGGGACTAGCGATGAGCAGTTCTTC	CASSDLGTSDEQFF	TRBD2	TRBV4-3	.	14	TRBJ2-1
TGTGCCAGCCGCGGGGTTAGCACAGATACGCAGTATTTT	CASRGVSTDTQYF	.	TRBV28	.	13	TRBJ2-3
TGTGCCACAGGGACAGGGGGAACTGAAGCTTTCTTT	CATGTGGTEAFF	TRBD1	TRBV6-6	.	12	TRBJ1-1
TGTGCCAGTAGTATGGGGACTAGCGGGAGGGCCCTAGATACGCAGTATTTT	CASSMGTSGRALDTQYF	TRBD2	TRBV19	.	17	TRBJ2-3
TGTGCCAGCAGCTTGGGACTAGGTTTCGCCGGGGAGCTGTTTTTT	CASSLGLGFAGELFF	.	TRBV5-6	.	15	TRBJ2-2
TGTGCCAGCTCACTGAACCGACAGGGGGCTAACTATGGCTACACCTTC	CASSLNRQGANYGYTF	TRBD1	TRBV18	.	16	TRBJ1-2
TGTGCCTGGAGTACCCAGCGTGCAACTAATGAAAAACTGTTTTTT	CAWSTQRATNEKLFF	.	TRBV30	.	15	TRBJ1-4
TGCAGCGCCCGGGGAGGAACCTACGAGCAGTACTTC	CSARGGTYEQYF	.	TRBV29-1	.	12	TRBJ2-7
TGTGCCAGCAGCTCGGGACAGTCGGTATATGGGAATTCACCCCTCCACTTT	CASSSGQSVYGNSPLHF	TRBD1	TRBV7-2	.	17	TRBJ1-6